This T cell receptor beta chain was identified in a study of blood T cells in healthy people across ages. With respect to this clonotype: Its target is unknown.

Per the germline V gene, CDR1 is MRHNA and CDR2 is SNTAGT. The V end lost 5 bases, the J end lost 2 bases, and 14 bases lay between the germline ends. This CDR3 has 15 residues. The authors ran a second PCR of about 6 to 12 cycles using a sample-barcoded 5' primer and a J-beta primer mix. TCRdb re-derived calls from the 5' RACE reads in MiXCR, one entry per CDR3 protein. This sample has about a million distinct CDR3 sequences, with just over 50% found just once. Whole-study results and caveats: Strong correlation existed between TCR beta diversity and naive T cell percentage.

The TCR originated in a woman aged 55 to 70 in good health. What was sequenced was blood. V and J are TRBV6-4 and TRBJ2-3; D is tentatively TRBD1 or TRBD2 (7 bases each). In DNA form, the CDR3 reads TGTGCCAGCAGTCCGACAGGGAGGGTCACAGATACGCAGTATTTT. Amino acid sequence: CASSPTGRVTDTQYF.